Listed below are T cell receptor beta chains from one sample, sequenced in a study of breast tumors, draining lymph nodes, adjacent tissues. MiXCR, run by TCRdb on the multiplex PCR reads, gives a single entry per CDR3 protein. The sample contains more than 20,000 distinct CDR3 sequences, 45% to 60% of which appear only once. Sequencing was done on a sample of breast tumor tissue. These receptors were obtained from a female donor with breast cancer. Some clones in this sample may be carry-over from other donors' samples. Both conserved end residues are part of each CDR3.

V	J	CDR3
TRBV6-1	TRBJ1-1	CASSEDGEATEAFF
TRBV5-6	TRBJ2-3	CASSLGGGGQDTQYF
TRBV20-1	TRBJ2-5	CSARVRLGQATQYF
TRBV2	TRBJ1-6	CASRKSREGGSPLHF
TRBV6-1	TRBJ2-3	CASRTGGADTQYF
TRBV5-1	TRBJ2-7	CASSSDGSYEQYF
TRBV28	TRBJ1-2	CASTGTFDRDYGYTF
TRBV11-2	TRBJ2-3	CASVRGLTDTQYF
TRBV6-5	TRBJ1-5	CASSRTRWGNQPQHF
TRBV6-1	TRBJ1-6	CASSEVGGAGNSPLHF
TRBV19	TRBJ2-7	CASSQLPGQGAYEQYF
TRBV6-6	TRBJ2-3	CASSPAVLLSTDTQYF
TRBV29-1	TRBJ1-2	CSVALSYGYTF
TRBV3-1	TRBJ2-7	CASSPRLGGGRFGEQYF
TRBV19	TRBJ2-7	CASGRGPEQYF
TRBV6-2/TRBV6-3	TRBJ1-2	CASSYMGLGPYGYTF
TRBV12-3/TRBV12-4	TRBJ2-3	CASSPGQDIDTQYF
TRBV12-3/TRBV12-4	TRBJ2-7	CASSSSTSGRGEQYF
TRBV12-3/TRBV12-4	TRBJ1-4	CASSLDRRIGTNEKLFF
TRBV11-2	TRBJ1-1	CASSRTSNTEAFF
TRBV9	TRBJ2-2	CASHDSRTHLKAGELFF
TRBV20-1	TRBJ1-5	CSARRVGNQPQHF
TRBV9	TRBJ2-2	CASRGNTGELFF
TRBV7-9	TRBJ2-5	CASSLANYLEETQYF
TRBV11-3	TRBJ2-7	CASSVAPGDSEQYF
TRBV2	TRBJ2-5	CASDLRGGETQYF
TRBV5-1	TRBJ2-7	CASSLRDRDYEQYF
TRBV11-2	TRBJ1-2	CASSLVRPAARDYGYTF
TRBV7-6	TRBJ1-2	CASSVKTGSPSGYTF
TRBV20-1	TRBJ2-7	CSARATGSYAQYF
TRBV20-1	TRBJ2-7	CSASGGSSTYEQYF
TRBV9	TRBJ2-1	CASSPVGVTYNEPFF
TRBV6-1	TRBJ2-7	CASSKTSGGAYEQYF
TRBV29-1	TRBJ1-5	CSVADSNQPQHF
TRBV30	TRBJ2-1	CTWSGLAGCNEQFF
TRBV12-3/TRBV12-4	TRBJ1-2	CASSLGVQGTYGYTF
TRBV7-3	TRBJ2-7	CASSSGLAGGGYEQYF
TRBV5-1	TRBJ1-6	CASSLAGTEVSNSPLHF
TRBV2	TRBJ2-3	CASSAGNFPTDTQYF
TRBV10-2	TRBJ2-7	CASSEGPGQGLYEQYF
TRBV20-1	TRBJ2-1	CSATMLAMVYNEQFF
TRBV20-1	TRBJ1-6	CSATTGYSPLHF
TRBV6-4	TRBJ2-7	CASPIKGGYEQYF
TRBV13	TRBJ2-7	CASSPRGVYEQYF
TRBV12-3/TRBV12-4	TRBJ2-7	CASSLARTGAEQYF
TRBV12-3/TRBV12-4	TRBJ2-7	CASSFRPPRDGLYEQYF
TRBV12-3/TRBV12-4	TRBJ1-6	CASSLSSDSNSPLHF
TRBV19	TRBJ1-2	CASRRGNYGYTF
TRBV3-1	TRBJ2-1	CASSLRDRYNEQFF
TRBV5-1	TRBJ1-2	CASSTGQGAFGYTF
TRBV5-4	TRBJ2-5	CASSRGLAGGLQETQYF
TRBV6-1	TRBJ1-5	CASSATGGADQPQHF
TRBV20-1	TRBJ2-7	CSARPDPIVEQYF
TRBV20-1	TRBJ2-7	CSARESGLDEQYF
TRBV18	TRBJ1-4	CASSPQGLNEKLFF